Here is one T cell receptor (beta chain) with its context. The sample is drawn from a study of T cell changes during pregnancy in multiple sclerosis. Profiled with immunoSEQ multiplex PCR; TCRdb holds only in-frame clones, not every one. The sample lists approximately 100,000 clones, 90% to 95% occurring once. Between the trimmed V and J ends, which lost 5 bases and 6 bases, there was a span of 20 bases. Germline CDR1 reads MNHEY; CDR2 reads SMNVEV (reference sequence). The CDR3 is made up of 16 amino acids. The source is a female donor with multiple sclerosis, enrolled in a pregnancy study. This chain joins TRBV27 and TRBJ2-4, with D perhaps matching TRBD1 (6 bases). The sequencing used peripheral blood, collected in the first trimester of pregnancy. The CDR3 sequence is CASSPILQGETNIQYF. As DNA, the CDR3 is TGTGCCAGCAGTCCCATACTACAGGGTGAGACAAACATTCAGTACTTC.